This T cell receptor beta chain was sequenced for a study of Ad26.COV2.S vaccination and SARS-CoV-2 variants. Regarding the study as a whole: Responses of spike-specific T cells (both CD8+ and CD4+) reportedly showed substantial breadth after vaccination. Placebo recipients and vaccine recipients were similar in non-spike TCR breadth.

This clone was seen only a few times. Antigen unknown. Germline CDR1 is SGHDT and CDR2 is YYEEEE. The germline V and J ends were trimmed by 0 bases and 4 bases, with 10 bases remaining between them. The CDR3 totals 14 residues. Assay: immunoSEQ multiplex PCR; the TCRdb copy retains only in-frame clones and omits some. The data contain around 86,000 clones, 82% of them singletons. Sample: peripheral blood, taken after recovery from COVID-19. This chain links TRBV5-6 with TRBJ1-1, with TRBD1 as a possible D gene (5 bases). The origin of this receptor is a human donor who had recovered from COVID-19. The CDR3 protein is CASSLAWGSTEAFF. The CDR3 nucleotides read TGTGCCAGCAGCTTGGCATGGGGGAGCACTGAAGCTTTCTTT.